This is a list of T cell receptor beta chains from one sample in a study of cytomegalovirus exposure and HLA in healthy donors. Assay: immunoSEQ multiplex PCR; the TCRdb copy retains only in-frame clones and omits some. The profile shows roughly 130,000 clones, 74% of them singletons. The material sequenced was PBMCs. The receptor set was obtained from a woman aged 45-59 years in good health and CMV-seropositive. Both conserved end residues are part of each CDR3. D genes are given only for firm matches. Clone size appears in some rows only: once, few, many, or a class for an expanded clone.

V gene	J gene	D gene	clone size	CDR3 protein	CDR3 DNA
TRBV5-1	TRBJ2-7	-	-	CASSFSEGGGGEQYF	TGCGCCAGCAGCTTCTCCGAGGGAGGGGGAGGCGAGCAGTACTTC
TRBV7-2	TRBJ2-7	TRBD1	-	CASSQGQGDNEQYF	TGTGCCAGCAGCCAGGGACAGGGGGACAACGAGCAGTACTTC
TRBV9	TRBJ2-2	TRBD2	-	CASSVASGGANTGELFF	TGTGCCAGCAGCGTAGCTAGCGGGGGGGCGAACACCGGGGAGCTGTTTTTT
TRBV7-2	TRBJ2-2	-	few	CASSLGARVGELFF	TGTGCCAGCAGCTTGGGGGCCAGGGTCGGGGAGCTGTTTTTT
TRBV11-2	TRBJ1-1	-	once	CASGGTEAFF	TGTGCCAGCGGGGGGACTGAAGCTTTCTTT
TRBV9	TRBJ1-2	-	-	CASSVVQTYGYTF	TGTGCCAGCAGCGTAGTACAGACCTATGGCTACACCTTC
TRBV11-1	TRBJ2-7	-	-	CASSLLRKDPTSAEQYF	TGTGCCAGCAGCTTATTGAGGAAAGACCCCACCTCAGCCGAGCAGTACTTC
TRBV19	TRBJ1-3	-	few	CASSYQDTSGNTIYF	TGTGCCAGTAGTTACCAGGATACCTCTGGAAACACCATATATTTT
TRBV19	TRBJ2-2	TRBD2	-	CASRPSGGTGELFF	TGTGCCAGTAGACCGAGCGGGGGGACCGGGGAGCTGTTTTTT
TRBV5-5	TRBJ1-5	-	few	CASSQPGPIHSNQPQHF	TGTGCCAGCAGCCAACCTGGCCCGATCCATAGCAATCAGCCCCAGCATTTT
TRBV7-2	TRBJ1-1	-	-	CASSVTGGYEAFF	TGTGCCAGCAGCGTGACAGGAGGCTATGAAGCTTTCTTT
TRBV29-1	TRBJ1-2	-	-	CSVDGGGGYTF	TGCAGCGTTGACGGGGGTGGTGGCTACACCTTC
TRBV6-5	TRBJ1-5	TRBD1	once	CASSRDRIGQPQHF	TGTGCCAGCAGCAGGGACAGGATCGGACAGCCCCAGCATTTT
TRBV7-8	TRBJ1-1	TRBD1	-	CASSSTLNRGLRNTEAFF	TGTGCCAGCAGCTCGACACTGAACAGGGGGCTTAGGAACACTGAAGCTTTCTTT
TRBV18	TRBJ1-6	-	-	CASSPAGFDSPLHF	TGTGCCAGCTCACCGGCAGGGTTTGATTCACCCCTCCACTTT
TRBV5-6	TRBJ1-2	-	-	CASSLDNNYGYTF	TGTGCCAGCAGCTTGGACAATAACTATGGCTACACCTTC
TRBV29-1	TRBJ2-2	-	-	CSVEQGPGELFF	TGCAGCGTTGAACAGGGGCCCGGGGAGCTGTTTTTT
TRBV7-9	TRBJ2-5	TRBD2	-	CASSLALGTSGGAETQYF	TGTGCCAGCAGCTTAGCGCTCGGGACTAGCGGGGGGGCAGAGACCCAGTACTTC
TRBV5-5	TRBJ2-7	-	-	CASSPTEYEQYF	TGTGCCAGCAGCCCGACAGAATACGAGCAGTACTTC
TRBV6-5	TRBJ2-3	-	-	CASSQAQGTDTQYF	TGTGCCAGCAGTCAAGCGCAGGGGACAGATACGCAGTATTTT
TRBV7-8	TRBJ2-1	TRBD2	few	CASSLVGGGVHEQFF	TGTGCCAGCAGCTTAGTCGGCGGGGGGGTCCATGAGCAGTTCTTC
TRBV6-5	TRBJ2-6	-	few	CASSYSTLFGANVLTF	TGTGCCAGCAGTTACTCGACTCTATTCGGGGCCAACGTCCTGACTTTC
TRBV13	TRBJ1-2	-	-	CASSRTGANYGYTF	TGTGCCAGCAGCCGAACGGGAGCTAACTATGGCTACACCTTC
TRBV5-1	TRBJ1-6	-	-	CASGPGAYNSPLHF	TGCGCCAGCGGACCAGGGGCCTATAATTCACCCCTCCACTTT
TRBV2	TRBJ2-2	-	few	CASSHPRTELFF	TGTGCCAGCAGCCATCCTAGGACTGAGCTGTTTTTT
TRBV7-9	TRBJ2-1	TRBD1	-	CASSVGTGTELYNEQFF	TGTGCCAGCAGCGTTGGAACCGGGACAGAGCTATACAATGAGCAGTTCTTC
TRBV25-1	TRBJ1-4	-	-	CASSDSIYEKLFF	TGTGCCAGCAGTGACAGTATCTATGAAAAACTGTTTTTT
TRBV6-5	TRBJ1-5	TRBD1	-	CASRQGAQGNQPQHF	TGTGCCAGCAGACAGGGGGCGCAGGGCAATCAGCCCCAGCATTTT
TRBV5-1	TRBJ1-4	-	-	CASSGGGTNEKLFF	TGCGCCAGCAGCGGCGGGGGGACTAATGAAAAACTGTTTTTT
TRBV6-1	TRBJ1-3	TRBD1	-	CASSGNRGVGNTIYF	TGTGCCAGCAGTGGAAACAGGGGGGTAGGAAACACCATATATTTT
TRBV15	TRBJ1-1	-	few	CATSRDHAGTEAFF	TGTGCCACCAGCAGAGATCATGCGGGTACTGAAGCTTTCTTT
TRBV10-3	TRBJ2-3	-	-	CAISQQGLGTDTQYF	TGTGCCATCAGTCAGCAGGGGTTAGGCACAGATACGCAGTATTTT
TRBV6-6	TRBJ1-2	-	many	CASGHAYGYTF	TGTGCCAGCGGCCACGCCTATGGCTACACCTTC
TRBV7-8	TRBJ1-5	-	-	CASSLTGLNQPQHF	TGTGCCAGCAGCTTAACAGGGCTCAATCAGCCCCAGCATTTT
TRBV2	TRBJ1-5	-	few	CAGGSVGQPQHF	TGTGCCGGGGGGTCGGTAGGTCAGCCCCAGCATTTT
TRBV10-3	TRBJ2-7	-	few	CAISTDAYEQYF	TGTGCCATCAGTACTGATGCCTACGAGCAGTACTTC
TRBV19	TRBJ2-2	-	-	CASSTLRQTYTGELFF	TGTGCCAGTAGTACCCTACGACAGACATACACCGGGGAGCTGTTTTTT
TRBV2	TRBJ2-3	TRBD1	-	CASGTESTDTQYF	TGTGCCAGTGGGACAGAAAGCACAGATACGCAGTATTTT
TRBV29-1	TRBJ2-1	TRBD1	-	CSVGRTGGNEQFF	TGCAGCGTCGGGAGGACAGGGGGGAATGAGCAGTTCTTC
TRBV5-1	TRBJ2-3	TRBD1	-	CASSSQGERTDTQYF	TGCGCCAGCAGCTCGCAGGGGGAACGCACAGATACGCAGTATTTT
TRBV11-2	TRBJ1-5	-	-	CASSLRAGGNQPQHF	TGTGCCAGCAGCTTAAGGGCGGGTGGCAATCAGCCCCAGCATTTT
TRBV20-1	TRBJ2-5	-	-	CSSADQETQYF	TGCAGCTCAGCGGATCAAGAGACCCAGTACTTC
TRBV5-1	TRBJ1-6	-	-	CASSRGQYNSPLHF	TGCGCCAGCAGCCGTGGGCAGTATAATTCACCCCTCCACTTT
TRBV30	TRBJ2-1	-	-	CAWSGNEQFF	TGTGCCTGGTCCGGCAATGAGCAGTTCTTC
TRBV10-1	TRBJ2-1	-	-	CASSYDTGTRSNEQFF	TGCGCCAGCAGTTATGACACCGGGACTCGGAGCAATGAGCAGTTCTTC
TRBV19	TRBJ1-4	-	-	CASSIQSVSEKLFF	TGTGCCAGTAGTATACAAAGCGTCAGTGAAAAACTGTTTTTT
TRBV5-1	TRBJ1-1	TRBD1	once	CASSLGLPGDRVSRTEAFF	TGCGCCAGCAGCTTGGGCCTACCGGGGGACAGGGTGAGTCGCACTGAAGCTTTCTTT
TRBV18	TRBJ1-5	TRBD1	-	CASSDGTAQPQHF	TGTGCCAGCTCGGATGGGACAGCTCAGCCCCAGCATTTT